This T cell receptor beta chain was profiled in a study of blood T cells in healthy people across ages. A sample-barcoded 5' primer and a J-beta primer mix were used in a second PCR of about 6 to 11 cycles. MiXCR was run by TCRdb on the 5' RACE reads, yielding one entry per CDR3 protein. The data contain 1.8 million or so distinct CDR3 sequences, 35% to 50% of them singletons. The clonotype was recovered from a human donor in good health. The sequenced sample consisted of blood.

The CDR3: CASSQRLPSSYNEQFF. CDR3 in DNA: TGTGCCAGCAGCCAGCGTCTCCCCAGCTCCTACAATGAGCAGTTCTTC. The chain uses TRBV3-1 and TRBJ2-1, with no clear D. This CDR3 region has 16 residues. V was cut by 3 bases and J by 0 bases, with 12 bases left in between. Germline V gene data show CDR1 as LGHDT and CDR2 as YNNKEL (reference sequence).